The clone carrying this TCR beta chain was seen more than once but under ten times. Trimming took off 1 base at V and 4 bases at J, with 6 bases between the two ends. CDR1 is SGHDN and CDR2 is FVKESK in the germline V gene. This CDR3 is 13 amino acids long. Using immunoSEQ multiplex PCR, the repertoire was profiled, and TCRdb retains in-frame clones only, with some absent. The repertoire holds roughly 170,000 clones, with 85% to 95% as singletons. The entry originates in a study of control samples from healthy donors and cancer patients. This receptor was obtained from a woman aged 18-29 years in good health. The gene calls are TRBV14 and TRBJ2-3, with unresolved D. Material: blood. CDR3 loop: CASSQVSADTQYF. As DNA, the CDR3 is TGTGCCAGCAGCCAAGTCAGCGCAGATACGCAGTATTTT.